The 6 T cell receptor beta chains presented below share a single source sample, sequenced in a study of T-cell memory formation after mild COVID-19. MiXCR, applied by TCRdb to the 5' RACE reads, yields one record per CDR3 protein. The sample lists around 300,000 distinct CDR3 sequences; more than 13% were seen once. The sequenced sample consisted of PBMCs or a T cell subset sorted from them (not recorded which). The receptors were gathered from a man younger than 35 who had mild COVID-19 (a few samples of this study predate the infection). Cell type and time point are not known.

This clonotype was picked up many times. The chain couples TRBV5-1 to TRBJ2-1; the match to TRBD2 covers 9 bases. The germline CDR1 and CDR2 sequences are SGHRS and YFSETQ. The trim removed 2 bases at V and 4 bases at J, leaving 7 bases unmatched. CDR3 length: 16 amino acids. This chain's CDR3 is CASSLRISGGYNEQFF. The CDR3 nucleotides are TGCGCCAGCAGCTTAAGGATTAGCGGGGGATACAATGAGCAGTTCTTC.

The gene calls are TRBV4-3 and TRBJ1-2; D is ambiguous. The CDR3 has 16 residues. Germline values: CDR1 LGHNA, CDR2 YSLEER. V was trimmed by 1 base and J by 0 bases, leaving 12 bases between them. The CDR3 region has the DNA TGCGCCAGCAGCCAAGTCGGCGGCCGAGCTAACTATGGCTACACCTTC. Protein product: CASSQVGGRANYGYTF.

V usage is TRBV18 and J usage is TRBJ1-4; D not certain. Deletions cut 3 bases from V and 5 bases from J, with 7 bases between. Germline-derived CDR1 and CDR2 are KGHSH and LQKENI. There are 13 residues in the CDR3. CDR3 DNA: TGTGCCAGCTCACCCGTCTCAAATGAAAAACTGTTTTTT. Residues: CASSPVSNEKLFF.

There are a few counts of this clonotype. The chain recombines TRBV3-1 with TRBJ2-3, with 7 nucleotides matching TRBD2. The germline CDR1 and CDR2 sequences are LGHDT and YNNKEL (reference sequence). The CDR3 consists of 15 residues. V trimming: 0 bases; J trimming: 5 bases; junction bases outside the gene matches: 5. The CDR3 nucleotides are TGTGCCAGCAGCCAAGATATGGGGAGGGGAGATACGCAGTATTTT. This encodes CASSQDMGRGDTQYF.

This chain joins TRBV6-5 and TRBJ2-3, with D perhaps TRBD1 or TRBD2 (6 bases each). CDR1 is MNHEY and CDR2 is SVGAGI in the germline V gene. The CDR3 is made up of 14 amino acids. Deletions cut 0 bases from V and 5 bases from J, with 9 bases between. The CDR3 protein is CASSYSGGLDTQYF. In DNA form, the CDR3 reads TGTGCCAGCAGTTACTCGGGGGGCCTAGATACGCAGTATTTT.

The gene calls are TRBV29-1 and TRBJ2-7; D unclear. The germline gives CDR1 SQVTM, CDR2 ANQGSEA. This CDR3 has 12 amino acids. The V end lost 4 bases, the J end lost 6 bases, and 13 bases lay between the germline ends. CDR3 nucleotides: TGCAGCGTTGTTTTTGCAGACACCGAGCAGTACTTC. Amino acids: CSVVFADTEQYF.